These T cell receptor beta chains were read from a single sample in a study of technical replicates of blood from a few donors. Method: immunoSEQ multiplex PCR; TCRdb's copy keeps in-frame clones and lacks some. This table has about 86,000 clones, nearly 96% appearing once. Sequencing was carried out using T cells isolated from PBMCs. The receptors originated from a human donor in good health. CDR3s include the opening cysteine and the closing phenylalanine or tryptophan. A D gene is named only where the DNA matches it firmly. The size entry is marked missing in some rows and otherwise reads once, few, many or a size class.

size	D	V	J	DNA	CDR3
-	TRBD1	TRBV6-1	TRBJ1-2	TGTGCCAGCAGTGACTTAGGGACAGGGTCCTATGGCTACACCTTC	CASSDLGTGSYGYTF
-	-	TRBV6-5	TRBJ1-2	TGTGCCAGCACCCCGTATGCTAACTATGGCTACACCTTC	CASTPYANYGYTF
-	TRBD2	TRBV28	TRBJ2-2	TGTGCCAGCAGTTTATCGGGGGGTAGTTTAACCTCCGGGGAGCTGTTTTTT	CASSLSGGSLTSGELFF
-	TRBD1	TRBV19	TRBJ2-1	TGTGCCAGTAGTATAAGCCCCCTACAGGGGAATGAGCAGTTCTTC	CASSISPLQGNEQFF
-	TRBD1	TRBV11-2	TRBJ2-7	TGTGCCAGCAGCGGACAGGACGTTAAGTTCTACGAGCAGTACTTC	CASSGQDVKFYEQYF
-	TRBD1	TRBV28	TRBJ2-2	TGTGCCAGCAGTTACCGGGACAGGGGGACCGGGGAGCTGTTTTTT	CASSYRDRGTGELFF
-	-	TRBV11-3	TRBJ2-7	TGTGCCAGCAGCTCTGACACGGACAGCTCCTACGAGCAGTACTTC	CASSSDTDSSYEQYF
-	-	TRBV6-1	TRBJ1-1	TGTGCCAGCAGTGAACGGTTGATGGAGGGGCTAGAAGCTTTCTTT	CASSERLMEGLEAFF
-	TRBD2	TRBV19	TRBJ2-1	TGTGCCAGTAGCTTCGTACTAGCGACCTACAATGAGCAGTTCTTC	CASSFVLATYNEQFF
once	-	TRBV6-5	TRBJ1-2	TGTGCCAGCAGTTACTTCAGGACAGCTAACTATGGCTACACCTTC	CASSYFRTANYGYTF
-	-	TRBV2	TRBJ2-5	TGTGCCAGCAGGGGGCAGGGGTGGCAAGAGACCCAGTACTTC	CASRGQGWQETQYF
-	TRBD2	TRBV7-8	TRBJ2-7	TGTGCCAGCAGCTTATCTAGCGGGGTCTACGAGCAGTACTTC	CASSLSSGVYEQYF
-	-	TRBV6-1	TRBJ2-6	TGTGCCAGCAGTGAACAGGAGTACAGGTCGGCTGGGGCCAACGTCCTGACTTTC	CASSEQEYRSAGANVLTF
-	TRBD1	TRBV7-8	TRBJ1-3	TGTGCCAGCAGCTTAGGCTACAGGGGGCTTTCGAGAAGCGACACCATATATTTT	CASSLGYRGLSRSDTIYF
-	TRBD1	TRBV11-3	TRBJ2-7	TGTGCCAGCAGTTATCGCGCCGGGACAGGGGTCTACGAGCAGTACTTC	CASSYRAGTGVYEQYF
-	-	TRBV7-3	TRBJ1-1	TGTGCCAGCAGCTATAACCCAGGGTCTGAAGCTTTCTTT	CASSYNPGSEAFF
-	TRBD2	TRBV29-1	TRBJ2-1	TGCAGCGTAATAGCGGGAGACTACAATGAGCAGTTCTTC	CSVIAGDYNEQFF
-	-	TRBV28	TRBJ1-1	TGTGCCAGCAGTCGGGAGCGGAACACTGAAGCTTTCTTT	CASSRERNTEAFF
once	-	TRBV5-1	TRBJ2-2	TGCGCCAGCAGCTTGGAAGCGAGTAGCACCGGGGAGCTGTTTTTT	CASSLEASSTGELFF
-	-	TRBV14	TRBJ1-1	TGTGCCAGCAGCCAAGGGTTGCGATCCTTCACTGAAGCTTTCTTT	CASSQGLRSFTEAFF
-	-	TRBV5-4	TRBJ2-2	TGTGCCAGCACCTATACAGGGACCACGGACACCGGGGAGCTGTTTTTT	CASTYTGTTDTGELFF
few	-	TRBV28	TRBJ1-5	TGTGCCAGCCAGACACAGGGTCGTCAGCCCCAGCATTTT	CASQTQGRQPQHF
-	TRBD2	TRBV4-2	TRBJ2-1	TGTGCCAGCAGCGGGCCCAAGCGGGGGCGCTCCTACAATGAGCAGTTCTTC	CASSGPKRGRSYNEQFF